The TCR beta chain under discussion was sequenced for a study of T cell repertoires in cytomegalovirus infection. MiXCR, run by TCRdb on the reads, gives a single entry per CDR3 protein. In the table there are around 490,000 distinct CDR3 sequences, around a quarter of which are singletons. The CDR3 has 13 amino acids. Between the trimmed V and J ends, which lost 2 bases and 3 bases, there was a span of 5 bases. Per the germline V gene, CDR1 is LNHDA and CDR2 is SQIVND (reference sequence). Comments on this clonotype: A clone one base away is much larger, so this may be a read error.

The specimen sequenced was PBMCs. This chain uses TRBV19 with TRBJ2-1; D gene ambiguous. The clonotype comes from a human donor in good health (CMV status not recorded). Some clones in this sample may be carry-over from other donors' samples. This CDR3 reads CASSIRNYNEQFF. CDR3 DNA: TGTGCCAGTAGTATACGCAACTACAATGAGCAGTTCTTC. Looking up the rest from reference TRBV19 and TRBJ2-1 gives the full variable domain: DGGITQSPKYLFRKEGQNVTLSCEQNLNHDAMYWYRQDPGQGLRLIYYSQIVNDFQKGDIAEGYSVSREKKESFPLTVTSAQKNPTAFYLCASSIRNYNEQFFGPGTRLTVL.